This T cell receptor (beta chain) derives from a study of shared clonotypes between healthy human individuals. Study-level background: Each donor had three CD4 naive, three CD4 memory, two CD8 naive and one CD8 memory plate.

Sequencing was at deep level. The authors loaded 200 ng DNA, about 30,000 T cell genomes, into sorted-subset replicate PCRs. Method: immunoSEQ multiplex PCR; TCRdb's copy keeps in-frame clones and lacks some. The sample holds about 2 million clones, approximately 94% seen once. As defined, naive CD8 cells were CD45RO-negative and positively selected for CCR7, with terminally differentiated effector memory CD45RA+ cells excluded. Germline V CDR1 and CDR2: SGHVS, FNYEAQ. The V end was cut by 4 bases, the J end by 0 bases, with 10 bases between. CDR3 length: 14 residues. Study-wide points: About 5% was the fraction of naive CD4 clonotypes found shared across several donors.

As regards this clone: Its antigen is unidentified.

Sequenced input: naive CD8+ T cells sorted from blood. The chain is built from TRBV7-6 and TRBJ2-7; D is uncertain. The clonotype was recovered from a man aged 18 to 29 in good health. CDR3 nucleotide sequence: TGTGCCAGCAGCTCAACTAAGAACTCCTACGAGCAGTACTTC. The encoded protein is CASSSTKNSYEQYF.